This T cell receptor beta chain was retrieved from a study of shared T cell receptors in the human thymus. The assay was immunoSEQ multiplex PCR, and TCRdb's table has in-frame clones only and misses some. Here the sample spans hundreds of thousands of clones, 75% to 80% being singletons. The CDR3 is made up of 14 amino acids. The germline V gene has CDR1 LNHDA and CDR2 SQIVND (reference sequence). V dropped 4 bases and J dropped 2 bases, with 11 bases sitting between them. The same specimen was also included in a second study, on human thymus T cells. That study reports: Corrective cardiac operations yielded the resected thymus tissue.

The TCR comes from a boy under three years old with a congenital heart defect. V is TRBV19 and J is TRBJ1-2; D remains ambiguous. Sequencing was performed on thymocytes. CDR3 residues: CASSTFTVNYGYTF. In DNA form, the CDR3 reads TGTGCCAGTAGTACCTTTACAGTAAACTATGGCTACACCTTC.